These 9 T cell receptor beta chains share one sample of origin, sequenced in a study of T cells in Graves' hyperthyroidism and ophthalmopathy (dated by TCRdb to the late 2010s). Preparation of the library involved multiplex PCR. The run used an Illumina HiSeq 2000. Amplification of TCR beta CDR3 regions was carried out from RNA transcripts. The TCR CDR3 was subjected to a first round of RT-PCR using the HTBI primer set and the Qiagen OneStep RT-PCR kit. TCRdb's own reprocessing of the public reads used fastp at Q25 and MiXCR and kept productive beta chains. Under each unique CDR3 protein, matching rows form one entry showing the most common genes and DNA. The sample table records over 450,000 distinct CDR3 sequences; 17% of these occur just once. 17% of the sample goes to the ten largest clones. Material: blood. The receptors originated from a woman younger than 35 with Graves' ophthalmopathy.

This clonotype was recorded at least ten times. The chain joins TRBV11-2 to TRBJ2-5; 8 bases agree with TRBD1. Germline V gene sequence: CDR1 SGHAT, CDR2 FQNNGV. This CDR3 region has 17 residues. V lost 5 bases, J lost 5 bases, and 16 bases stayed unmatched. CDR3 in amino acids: CASSVSTGTGVIETQYF. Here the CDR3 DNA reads TGTGCCAGCAGCGTATCCACCGGGACAGGCGTAATTGAGACCCAGTACTTC.

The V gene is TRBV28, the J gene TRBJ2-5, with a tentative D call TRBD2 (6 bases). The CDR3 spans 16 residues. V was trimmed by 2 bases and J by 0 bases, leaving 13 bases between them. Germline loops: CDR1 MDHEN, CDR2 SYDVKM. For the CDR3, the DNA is TGTGCCAGCAGTTTAGCGGGATACAAGTACCAAGAGACCCAGTACTTC. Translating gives CASSLAGYKYQETQYF.

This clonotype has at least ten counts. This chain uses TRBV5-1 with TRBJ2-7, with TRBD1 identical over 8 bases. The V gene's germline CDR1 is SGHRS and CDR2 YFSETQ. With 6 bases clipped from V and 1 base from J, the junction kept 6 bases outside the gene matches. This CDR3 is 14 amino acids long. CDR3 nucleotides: TGCGCCAGCAAACCGGGACAGGCATCCTACGAGCAGTACTTC. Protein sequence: CASKPGQASYEQYF.

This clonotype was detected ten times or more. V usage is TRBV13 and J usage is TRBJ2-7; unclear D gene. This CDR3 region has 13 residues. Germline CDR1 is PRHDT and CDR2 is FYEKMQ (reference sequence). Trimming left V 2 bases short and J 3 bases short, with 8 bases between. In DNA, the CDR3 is TGTGCCAGCAGCTTAAGGGCAGACTACGAGCAGTACTTC. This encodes CASSLRADYEQYF.

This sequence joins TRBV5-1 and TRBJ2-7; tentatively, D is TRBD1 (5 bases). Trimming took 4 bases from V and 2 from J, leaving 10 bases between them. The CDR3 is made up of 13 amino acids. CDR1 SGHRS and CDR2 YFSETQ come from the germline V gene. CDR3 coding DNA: TGCGCCAGCAGCGAAAAGACAGCCTACGAGCAGTACTTC. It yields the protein CASSEKTAYEQYF.

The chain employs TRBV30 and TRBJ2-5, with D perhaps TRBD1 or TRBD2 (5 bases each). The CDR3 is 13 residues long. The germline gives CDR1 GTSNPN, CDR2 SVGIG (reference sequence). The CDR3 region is CAGGGATGETQYF. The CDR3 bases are TGTGCTGGTGGGGGAGCCACGGGGGAGACCCAGTACTTC.

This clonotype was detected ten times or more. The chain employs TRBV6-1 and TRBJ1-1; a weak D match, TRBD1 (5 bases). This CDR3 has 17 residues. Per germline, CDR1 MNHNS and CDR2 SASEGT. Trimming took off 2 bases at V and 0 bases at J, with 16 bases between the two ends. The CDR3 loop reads CASSEWGSGGMNTEAFF. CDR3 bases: TGTGCCAGCAGTGAATGGGGGTCCGGGGGAATGAACACTGAAGCTTTCTTT.

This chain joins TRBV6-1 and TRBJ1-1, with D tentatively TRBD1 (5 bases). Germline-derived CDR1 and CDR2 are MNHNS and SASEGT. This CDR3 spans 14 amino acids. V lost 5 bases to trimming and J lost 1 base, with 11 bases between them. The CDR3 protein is CASSYADTNTEAFF. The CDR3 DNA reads TGTGCCAGCAGTTACGCGGACACGAACACTGAAGCTTTCTTT.

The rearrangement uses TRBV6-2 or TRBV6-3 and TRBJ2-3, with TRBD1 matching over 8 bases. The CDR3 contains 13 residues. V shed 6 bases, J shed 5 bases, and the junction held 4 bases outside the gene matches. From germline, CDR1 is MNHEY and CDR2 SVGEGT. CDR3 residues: CASRRQGIDTQYF. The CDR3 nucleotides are TGTGCCAGCAGAAGACAGGGGATAGATACGCAGTATTTT.